The clone carrying this T cell receptor beta chain appeared a few times. Its specificity is not known. CDR1 and CDR2 from the germline V gene are GTSNPN and SVGIG (reference sequence). V was shortened by 8 bases and J by 0 bases, with 19 bases between the two germline ends. This CDR3 region has 15 residues. The sample originates from a study of beta chain features in type 1 diabetes. Findings and limits, study-wide: TCRB CDR3s were moderately but significantly shorter in Type 1 diabetes patients in all four CD4+ subsets.

Investigators reverse transcribed all isolated RNA, so they sequenced expressed TCRB transcripts. Assay used: immunoSEQ multiplex PCR; TCRdb lists only in-frame clones, some missing. The sample has 100,000 to 150,000 clones, approximately 15% seen once. The rearrangement links TRBV30 to TRBJ1-2, with D unclear. The receptor was isolated from a man between 18 and 29 years old with type 1 diabetes. Sequencing was done on a sample of central memory CD4+ T cells from blood. This CDR3 reads CAGEAGYMANYGYTF. Written as DNA, the CDR3 is TGTGCCGGGGAAGCGGGATATATGGCTAACTATGGCTACACCTTC.